This TCR beta chain is drawn from a study of blood T cell repertoires in COVID-19. Grouping used clinical history reported by participants in a survey and questionnaire. Symptom resolution, clearance, or two negative PCRs marked the recovered donors of Cohort 3. Germline V lookup: CDR1 SNHLY, CDR2 FYNNEI. V shed 3 bases and J 11 bases; nucleotides not matched to a gene: 15. The CDR3 is 16 residues long. Measured with immunoSEQ multiplex PCR; TCRdb has only the in-frame clones, and not every one. In the table there are 310,000 or so clones, approximately 92% of which are singletons. The TCR comes from a woman in her thirties who had recovered from COVID-19. This rearrangement joins TRBV2 to TRBJ1-5; TRBD1 agrees at 8 bases. Sequenced: PBMCs or T cells enriched from blood (not recorded which). This CDR3 is CASSDSGGPWRMAQHF. CDR3 coding DNA: TGTGCCAGCAGTGATTCAGGGGGCCCTTGGAGGATGGCCCAGCATTTT.